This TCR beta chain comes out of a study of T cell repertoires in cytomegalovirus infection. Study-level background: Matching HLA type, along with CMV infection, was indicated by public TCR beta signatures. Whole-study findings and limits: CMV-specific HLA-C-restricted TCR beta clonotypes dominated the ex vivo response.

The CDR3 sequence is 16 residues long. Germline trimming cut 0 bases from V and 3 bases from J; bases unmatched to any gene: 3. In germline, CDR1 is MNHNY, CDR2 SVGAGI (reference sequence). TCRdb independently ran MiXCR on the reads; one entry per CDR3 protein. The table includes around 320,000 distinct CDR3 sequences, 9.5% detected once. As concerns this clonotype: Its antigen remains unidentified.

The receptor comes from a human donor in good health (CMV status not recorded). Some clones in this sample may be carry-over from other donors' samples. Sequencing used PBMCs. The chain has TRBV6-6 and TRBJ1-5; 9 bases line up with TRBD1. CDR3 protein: CASSYSDRGLNQPQHF. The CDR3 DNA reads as TGTGCCAGCAGTTACTCGGACAGGGGCCTCAATCAGCCCCAGCATTTT.